The sequence of this T cell receptor (beta chain) was determined in a study of T cell responses to AZD1222 COVID-19 vaccine. About the study: Pooled together were second doses at about 4 or about 12 weeks. General study points: Donors were mostly white British, more females; clonal diversity possibly underestimated. With two AZD1222 doses given, Spike-specific TCR breadth and depth both rose. Repertoires were collected only later (after the peak T cell response had occurred).

As to this clone: Its antigen is unknown.

Here immunoSEQ multiplex PCR was the method, and the copy in TCRdb shows in-frame clones only, minus some. The sample lists about 92,000 clones, 90% to 95% seen once, with around 6.9% in the top ten. The CDR3 has 15 residues. Germline V gene sequence: CDR1 GTSNPN, CDR2 SVGIG (reference sequence). With V trimmed by 0 bases and J by 6 bases, 4 bases remained unmatched. This TCR was sampled from an adult in good health. J is TRBJ1-5 and V is TRBV30, with 11 bases lining up with TRBD1. This material consisted of peripheral blood, taken on day 0 of AZD1222 vaccination. The CDR3 bases are TGTGCCTGGAGTGTATTCGGGACAGGGGGTCAGCCCCAGCATTTT. Protein product: CAWSVFGTGGQPQHF.